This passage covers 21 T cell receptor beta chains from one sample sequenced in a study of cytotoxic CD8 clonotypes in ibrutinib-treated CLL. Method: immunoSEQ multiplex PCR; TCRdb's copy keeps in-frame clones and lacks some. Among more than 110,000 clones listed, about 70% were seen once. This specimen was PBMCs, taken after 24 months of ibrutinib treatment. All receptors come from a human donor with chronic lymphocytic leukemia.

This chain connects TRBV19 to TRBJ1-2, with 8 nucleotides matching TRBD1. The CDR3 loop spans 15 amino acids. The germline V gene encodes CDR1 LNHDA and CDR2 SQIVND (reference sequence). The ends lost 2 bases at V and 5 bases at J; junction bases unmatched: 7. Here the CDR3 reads CASSIRGQETYGYTF. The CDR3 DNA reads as TGTGCCAGTAGTATACGGGGACAGGAGACTTATGGCTACACCTTC. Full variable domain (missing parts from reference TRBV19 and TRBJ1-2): DGGITQSPKYLFRKEGQNVTLSCEQNLNHDAMYWYRQDPGQGLRLIYYSQIVNDFQKGDIAEGYSVSREKKESFPLTVTSAQKNPTAFYLCASSIRGQETYGYTFGSGTRLTVV.

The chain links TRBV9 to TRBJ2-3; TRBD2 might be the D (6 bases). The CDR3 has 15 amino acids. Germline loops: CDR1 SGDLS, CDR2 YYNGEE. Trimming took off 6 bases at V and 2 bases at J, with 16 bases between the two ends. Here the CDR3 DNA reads TGTGCCAGCATGTTGGGTAGCGGACCCACAGATACGCAGTATTTT. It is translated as CASMLGSGPTDTQYF.

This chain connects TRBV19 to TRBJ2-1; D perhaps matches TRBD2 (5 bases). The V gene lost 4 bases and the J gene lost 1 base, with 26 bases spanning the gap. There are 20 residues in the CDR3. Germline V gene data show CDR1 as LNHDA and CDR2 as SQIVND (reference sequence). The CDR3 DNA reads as TGTGCCAGTAGTACGGACTCGACCTTGGAAAGCGGTGGGTCCTACAATGAGCAGTTCTTC. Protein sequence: CASSTDSTLESGGSYNEQFF.

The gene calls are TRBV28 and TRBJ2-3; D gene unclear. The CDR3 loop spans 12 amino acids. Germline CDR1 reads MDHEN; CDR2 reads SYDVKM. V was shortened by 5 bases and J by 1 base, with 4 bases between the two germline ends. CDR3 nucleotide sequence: TGTGCCAGCAGTGCGGGCACAGATACGCAGTATTTT. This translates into CASSAGTDTQYF.

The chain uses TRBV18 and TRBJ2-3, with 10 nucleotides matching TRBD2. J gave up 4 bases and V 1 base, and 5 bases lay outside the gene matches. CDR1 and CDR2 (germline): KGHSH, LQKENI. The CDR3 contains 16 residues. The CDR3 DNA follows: TGTGCCAGCTCACCACTCCGACTAGCGGGCCCAGATACGCAGTATTTT. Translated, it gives CASSPLRLAGPDTQYF.

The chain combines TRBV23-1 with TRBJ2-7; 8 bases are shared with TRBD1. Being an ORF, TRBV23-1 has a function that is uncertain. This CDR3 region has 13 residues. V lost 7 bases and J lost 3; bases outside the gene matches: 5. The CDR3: CASTKQGGYEQYF. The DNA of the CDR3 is TGCGCCAGCACCAAACAGGGGGGCTACGAGCAGTACTTC.

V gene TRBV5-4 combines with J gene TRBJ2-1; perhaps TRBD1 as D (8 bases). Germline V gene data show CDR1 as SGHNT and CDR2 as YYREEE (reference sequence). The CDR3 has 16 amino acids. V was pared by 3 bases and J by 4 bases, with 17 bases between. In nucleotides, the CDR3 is TGTGCCAGCAGCTGGGGGGGGGACAGGAGATACAATGAGCAGTTCTTC. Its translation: CASSWGGDRRYNEQFF.

CDR3 sequence: CASSQGGDALYGYTF. The CDR3 DNA follows: TGTGCCAGCAGCCAAGGGGGGGACGCACTCTATGGCTACACCTTC. The chain links TRBV4-2 to TRBJ1-2; a possible D gene is TRBD1 (5 bases). Trimming cost V 1 base and J 4 bases, with 13 bases left between them. Germline CDR1 and CDR2: LGHNA and YNFKEQ. This CDR3 is 15 amino acids long.

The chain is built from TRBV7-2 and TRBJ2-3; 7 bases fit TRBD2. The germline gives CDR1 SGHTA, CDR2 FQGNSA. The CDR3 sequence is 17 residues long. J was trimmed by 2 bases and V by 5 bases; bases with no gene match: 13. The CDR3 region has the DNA TGTGCCAGCAGCCCCCGGGTGGAGGGAGGGCCCACAGATACGCAGTATTTT. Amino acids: CASSPRVEGGPTDTQYF.

This CDR3 is CASSQTPGTSYNEQFF. As DNA, the CDR3 is TGTGCCAGCAGCCAGACACCCGGGACTAGCTACAATGAGCAGTTCTTC. The rearrangement uses TRBV7-2 and TRBJ2-1, with 8 bases matching TRBD2. The germline V gene encodes CDR1 SGHTA and CDR2 FQGNSA. This CDR3 contains 16 residues. The V gene end was trimmed by 5 bases and the J gene end by 3 bases; junction bases not matched to a gene: 9.

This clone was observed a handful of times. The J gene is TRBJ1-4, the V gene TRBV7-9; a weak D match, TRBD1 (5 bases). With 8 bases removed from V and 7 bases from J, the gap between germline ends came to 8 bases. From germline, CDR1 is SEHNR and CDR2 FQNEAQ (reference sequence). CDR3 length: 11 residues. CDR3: CASEGSEKLFF. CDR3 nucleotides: TGTGCCAGCGAGGGGTCTGAAAAACTGTTTTTT.

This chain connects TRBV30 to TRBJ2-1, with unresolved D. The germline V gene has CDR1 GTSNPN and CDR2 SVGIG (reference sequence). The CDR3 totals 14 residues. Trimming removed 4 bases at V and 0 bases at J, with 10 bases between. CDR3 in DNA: TGTGCCTGGAAAAGAAGCTTCTCCTACAATGAGCAGTTCTTC. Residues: CAWKRSFSYNEQFF.

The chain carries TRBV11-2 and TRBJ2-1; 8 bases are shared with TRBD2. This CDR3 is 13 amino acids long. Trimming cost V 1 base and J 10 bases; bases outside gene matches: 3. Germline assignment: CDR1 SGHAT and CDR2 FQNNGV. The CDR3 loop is CASSLARGGEQFF. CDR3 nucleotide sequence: TGTGCCAGCAGCTTAGCCCGGGGGGGAGAGCAGTTCTTC. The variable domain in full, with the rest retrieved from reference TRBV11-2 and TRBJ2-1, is EAGVAQSPRYKIIEKRQSVAFWCNPISGHATLYWYQQILGQGPKLLIQFQNNGVVDDSQLPKDRFSAERLKGVDSTLKIQPAKLEDSAVYLCASSLARGGEQFFGPGTRLTVL.

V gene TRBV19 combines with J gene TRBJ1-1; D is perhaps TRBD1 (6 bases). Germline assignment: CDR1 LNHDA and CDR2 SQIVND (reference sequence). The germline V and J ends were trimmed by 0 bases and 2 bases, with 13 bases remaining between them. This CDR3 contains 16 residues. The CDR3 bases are TGTGCCAGTAGTATAGATGGAGGGGGACATAACACTGAAGCTTTCTTT. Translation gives CASSIDGGGHNTEAFF.

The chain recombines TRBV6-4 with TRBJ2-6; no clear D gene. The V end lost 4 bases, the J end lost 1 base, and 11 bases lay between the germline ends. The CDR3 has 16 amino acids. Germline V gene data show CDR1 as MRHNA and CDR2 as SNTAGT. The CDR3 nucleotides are TGTGCCAGCAGTGCCACTCACGGGTCTGGGGCCAACGTCCTGACTTTC. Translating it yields CASSATHGSGANVLTF.

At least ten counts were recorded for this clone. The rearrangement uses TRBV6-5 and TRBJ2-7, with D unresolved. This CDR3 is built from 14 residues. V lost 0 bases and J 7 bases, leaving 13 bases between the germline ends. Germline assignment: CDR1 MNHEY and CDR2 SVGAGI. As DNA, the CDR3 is TGTGCCAGCAGTTACTCGGGCCAAGCCCGGGAGCAGTACTTC. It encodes CASSYSGQAREQYF.

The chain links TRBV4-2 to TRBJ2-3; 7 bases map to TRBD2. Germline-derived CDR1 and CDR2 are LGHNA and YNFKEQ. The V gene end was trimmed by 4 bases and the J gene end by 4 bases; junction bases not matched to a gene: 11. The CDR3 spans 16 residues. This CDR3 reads CASSRMGGRGADTQYF. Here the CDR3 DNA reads TGTGCCAGCAGCCGCATGGGGGGGAGGGGAGCAGATACGCAGTATTTT.

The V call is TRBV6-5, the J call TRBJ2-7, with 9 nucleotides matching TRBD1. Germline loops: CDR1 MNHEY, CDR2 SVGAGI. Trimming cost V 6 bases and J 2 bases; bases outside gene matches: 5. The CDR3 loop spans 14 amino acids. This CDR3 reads CASSRGTGTYEQYF. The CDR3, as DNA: TGTGCCAGCAGCCGGGGGACAGGGACCTACGAGCAGTACTTC.

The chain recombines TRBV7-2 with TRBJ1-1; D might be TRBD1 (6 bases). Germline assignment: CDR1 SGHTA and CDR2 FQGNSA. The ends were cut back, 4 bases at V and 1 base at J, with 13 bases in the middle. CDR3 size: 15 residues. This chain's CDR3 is CASSWGRGANTEAFF. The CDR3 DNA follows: TGTGCCAGCAGCTGGGGTCGGGGGGCGAACACTGAAGCTTTCTTT.

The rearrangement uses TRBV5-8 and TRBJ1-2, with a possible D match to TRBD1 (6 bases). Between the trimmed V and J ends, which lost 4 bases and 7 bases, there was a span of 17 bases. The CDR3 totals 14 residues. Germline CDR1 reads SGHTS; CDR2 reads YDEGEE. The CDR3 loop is CASSPGTLGSGYTF. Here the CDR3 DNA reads TGTGCCAGCAGCCCTGGGACATTAGGCAGTGGCTACACCTTC.

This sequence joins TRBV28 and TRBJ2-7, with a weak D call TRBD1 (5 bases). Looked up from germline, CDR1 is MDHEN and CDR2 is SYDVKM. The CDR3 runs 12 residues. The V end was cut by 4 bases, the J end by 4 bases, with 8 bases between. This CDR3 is CASSSDRYEQYF. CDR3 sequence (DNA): TGTGCCAGCAGTTCAGACAGATACGAGCAGTACTTC.